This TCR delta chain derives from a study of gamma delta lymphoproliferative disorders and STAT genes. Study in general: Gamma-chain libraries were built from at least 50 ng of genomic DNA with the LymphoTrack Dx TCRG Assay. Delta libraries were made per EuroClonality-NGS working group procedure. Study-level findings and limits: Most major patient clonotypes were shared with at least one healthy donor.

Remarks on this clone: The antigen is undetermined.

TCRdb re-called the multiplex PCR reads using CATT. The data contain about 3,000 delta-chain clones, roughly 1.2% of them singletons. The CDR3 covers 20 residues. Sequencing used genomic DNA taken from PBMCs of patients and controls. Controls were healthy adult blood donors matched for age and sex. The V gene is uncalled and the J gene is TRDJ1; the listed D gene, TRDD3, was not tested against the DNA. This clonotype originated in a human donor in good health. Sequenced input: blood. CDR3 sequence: CALGGLPTGGHKIGIDKLIF. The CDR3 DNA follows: TGTGCTCTTGGGGGGCTTCCCACGGGGGGCCATAAGATTGGTATCGATAAACTCATCTTT.